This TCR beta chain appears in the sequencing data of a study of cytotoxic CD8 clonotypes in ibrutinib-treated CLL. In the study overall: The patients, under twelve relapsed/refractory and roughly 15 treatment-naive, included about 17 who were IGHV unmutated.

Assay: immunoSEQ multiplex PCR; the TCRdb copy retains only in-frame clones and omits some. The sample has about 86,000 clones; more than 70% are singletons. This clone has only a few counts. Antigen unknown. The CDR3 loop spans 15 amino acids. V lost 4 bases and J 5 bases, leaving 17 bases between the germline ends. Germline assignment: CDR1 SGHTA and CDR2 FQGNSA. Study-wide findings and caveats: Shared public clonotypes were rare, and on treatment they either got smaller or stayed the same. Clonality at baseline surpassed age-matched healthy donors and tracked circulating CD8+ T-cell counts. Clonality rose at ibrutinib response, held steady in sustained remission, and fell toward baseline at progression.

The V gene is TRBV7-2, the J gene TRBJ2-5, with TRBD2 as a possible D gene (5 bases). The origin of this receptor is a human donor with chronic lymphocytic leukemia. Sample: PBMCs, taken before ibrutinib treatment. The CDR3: CASSSQLRDSETQYF. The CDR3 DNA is TGTGCCAGCAGCTCGCAGTTACGGGATTCCGAGACCCAGTACTTC.